The 21 T cell receptor beta chains presented below share a single source sample, sequenced in a study of cytomegalovirus exposure and HLA in healthy donors. The assay was immunoSEQ multiplex PCR, and TCRdb's table has in-frame clones only and misses some. The table has about 150,000 clones, 86% seen once. Sequencing was done on a sample of PBMCs. The receptors derive from a human donor in good health.

This rearrangement joins TRBV5-1 to TRBJ2-1; 11 bases line up with TRBD2. After removal of 0 bases from V and 1 base from J, the junction contained 9 bases not matched to a gene. Per germline, CDR1 SGHRS and CDR2 YFSETQ. CDR3 length equals 19 residues. The CDR3 bases are TGCGCCAGCAGCTTGGTGATAACTAGCGGGGGTTTTTCCTACAATGAGCAGTTCTTC. Amino acid sequence: CASSLVITSGGFSYNEQFF.

The chain recombines TRBV7-2 with TRBJ1-1; a possible D gene is TRBD1 (5 bases). Trimming cost V 1 base and J 2 bases, with 11 bases left between them. The CDR3 is made up of 15 amino acids. Germline V gene lookup returns CDR1 SGHTA and CDR2 FQGNSA. As DNA, the CDR3 is TGTGCCAGCAGCTTAGACCTGGGACTAAACACTGAAGCTTTCTTT. This translates into CASSLDLGLNTEAFF.

This chain uses TRBV6-5 with TRBJ2-1; TRBD1 aligns across 12 bases. V gave up 6 bases and J gave up 10 bases; unmatched junction bases: 7. Germline V gives CDR1 MNHEY, CDR2 SVGAGI. This CDR3 spans 14 amino acids. CDR3 loop: CASRGTGGHMEQFF. Written as DNA, the CDR3 is TGTGCCAGCAGGGGGACAGGGGGCCACATGGAGCAGTTCTTC.

This clone occurred a few times. This chain connects TRBV2 to TRBJ1-5, with 9 nucleotides matching TRBD1. The germline V gene encodes CDR1 SNHLY and CDR2 FYNNEI. V shed 11 bases, J shed 3 bases, and the junction held 8 bases outside the gene matches. CDR3 length equals 14 residues. The CDR3 sequence is CAGGTGRDNQPQHF. The CDR3 nucleotides are TGTGCCGGGGGGACAGGGCGAGACAATCAGCCCCAGCATTTT.

The CDR3 loop is CASTEGRGDNQPQHF. The DNA for the CDR3 is TGTGCCAGCACAGAGGGGAGGGGGGATAATCAGCCCCAGCATTTT. The chain has TRBV2 and TRBJ1-5; TRBD1 might be the D (6 bases). This CDR3 is built from 15 residues. CDR1 is SNHLY, CDR2 FYNNEI, per germline. Trimming took 7 bases from V and 4 from J, leaving 17 bases between them.

The gene calls are TRBV4-1 and TRBJ1-1; 9 bases fit TRBD1. J lost 1 base, V lost 4 bases, and 4 bases had no gene match. Germline loops: CDR1 MGHRA, CDR2 YSYEKL. The CDR3 has 15 amino acids. DNA for the CDR3: TGCGCCAGCAGCCTCCGGGACAGGGCGAACACTGAAGCTTTCTTT. Amino acids: CASSLRDRANTEAFF.

The chain employs TRBV28 and TRBJ2-6; 7 bases line up with TRBD2. The CDR3 extends over 15 amino acids. V lost 8 bases and J lost 0; bases outside the gene matches: 4. Germline loops: CDR1 MDHEN, CDR2 SYDVKM. CDR3 amino acids: CASLPGGSGANVLTF. In DNA form, the CDR3 reads TGTGCCAGCCTCCCGGGGGGCTCTGGGGCCAACGTCCTGACTTTC.

V is TRBV7-9 and J is TRBJ1-2; 9 bases map to TRBD1. The CDR3 extends over 13 amino acids. Unmatched junction bases numbered 3, after V lost 5 bases and J lost 5 bases. The germline gives CDR1 SEHNR, CDR2 FQNEAQ (reference sequence). DNA for the CDR3: TGTGCCAGCAGCCAACAGGGGGCGTATGGCTACACCTTC. Amino acid sequence: CASSQQGAYGYTF.

A few counts support this clone. V gene TRBV11-2 combines with J gene TRBJ2-7, with 11 bases matching TRBD1. The V and J ends lost 1 base and 1 base, in that order; junction bases with no gene match: 6. The CDR3 sequence is 17 residues long. In germline, CDR1 is SGHAT, CDR2 FQNNGV. The CDR3 region has the DNA TGTGCCAGCAGCTTAGGGACAGGGGGCCTCTTGTCCTACGAGCAGTACTTC. It translates to CASSLGTGGLLSYEQYF.

The chain couples TRBV5-5 to TRBJ2-7; D call uncertain. Germline V gene data show CDR1 as SGHKS and CDR2 as YYEKEE (reference sequence). This CDR3 spans 15 amino acids. Trimming left V 6 bases short and J 1 base short, with 17 bases between. The CDR3 nucleotides are TGTGCCAGCACCATAGACTGGCCACCTTCCTACGAGCAGTACTTC. It specifies CASTIDWPPSYEQYF.

This chain links TRBV30 with TRBJ1-1; tentatively, D is TRBD1 (6 bases). The CDR3 extends over 13 amino acids. In germline, CDR1 is GTSNPN, CDR2 SVGIG (reference sequence). Trimming took 5 bases from V and 2 from J, leaving 12 bases between them. The CDR3 DNA follows: TGTGCCTGGGGGTGGGGGCGAAACACTGAAGCTTTCTTT. Translated, it gives CAWGWGRNTEAFF.

This clone was observed a handful of times. The chain has TRBV2 and TRBJ2-7; D is unresolved. The CDR3 is 9 residues long. Trimming shortened V by 8 bases and J by 6 bases, and 5 bases separated the two germline ends. Per germline, CDR1 SNHLY and CDR2 FYNNEI. CDR3 sequence reads: CASGAEQYF. The CDR3 DNA is TGTGCCAGCGGAGCCGAGCAGTACTTC.

This chain connects TRBV5-1 to TRBJ1-3; D not resolved. The CDR3 spans 15 residues. V lost 4 bases and J lost 2, with 13 bases in between. Germline values: CDR1 SGHRS, CDR2 YFSETQ. CDR3 in DNA: TGCGCCAGCAGCCCGGGTTCGGGGACTGGAAACACCATATATTTT. Its translation is CASSPGSGTGNTIYF. Variable domain in full (rest from reference TRBV5-1 and TRBJ1-3): KAGVTQTPRYLIKTRGQQVTLSCSPISGHRSVSWYQQTPGQGLQFLFEYFSETQRNKGNFPGRFSGRQFSNSRSEMNVSTLELGDSALYLCASSPGSGTGNTIYFGEGSWLTVV.

The chain has TRBV25-1 and TRBJ2-2; no definite D call. The CDR3 has 12 residues. From germline, CDR1 is MGHDK and CDR2 SYGVNS. V lost 3 bases and J lost 3, with 2 bases in between. CDR3 in amino acids: CASSDYTGELFF. The CDR3 nucleotides read TGTGCCAGCAGTGACTACACCGGGGAGCTGTTTTTT.

V is TRBV28 and J is TRBJ2-3; 7 bases align to TRBD2. The ends lost 2 bases at V and 4 bases at J; junction bases unmatched: 15. Germline V gene lookup returns CDR1 MDHEN and CDR2 SYDVKM. The CDR3 is made up of 18 amino acids. The CDR3 sequence: CASSLRGTKRSRADTQYF. In DNA form, the CDR3 reads TGTGCCAGCAGTTTACGCGGGACTAAACGTTCCCGGGCAGATACGCAGTATTTT.

The chain employs TRBV7-2 and TRBJ1-3; 8 bases are a match to TRBD1. The CDR3 consists of 18 residues. The germline V gene has CDR1 SGHTA and CDR2 FQGNSA. J lost 7 bases, V lost 8 bases, and 22 bases had no gene match. CDR3 sequence: CASSRMPGTGRGGNTIYF. Here the CDR3 DNA reads TGTGCCAGCTCCCGAATGCCCGGGACAGGCCGCGGTGGGAACACCATATATTTT.

This clone was seen once. This chain uses TRBV11-2 with TRBJ2-2; 8 bases agree with TRBD2. CDR3 size: 16 residues. V gave up 5 bases and J gave up 0 bases; unmatched junction bases: 5. The germline V gene encodes CDR1 SGHAT and CDR2 FQNNGV. CDR3 amino acids: CASSPLAVSNTGELFF. DNA of the CDR3: TGTGCCAGCAGCCCACTAGCGGTATCGAACACCGGGGAGCTGTTTTTT.

This clone has just a few counts. V is TRBV7-3 and J is TRBJ2-2; D may be TRBD1 (5 bases). The V gene's germline CDR1 is SGHTA and CDR2 FQGTGA. Trimming stripped 5 bases from V and 6 bases from J, with 13 bases between. The CDR3 loop spans 14 amino acids. The CDR3 nucleotides are TGTGCCAGCAGCCCCATAGGGGTTCCCGGGGAGCTGTTTTTT. Its protein product is CASSPIGVPGELFF.

At least ten counts were recorded for this clone. This sequence joins TRBV14 and TRBJ1-4; D unclear. V was shortened by 0 bases and J by 3 bases, with 11 bases between the two germline ends. CDR1 is SGHDN and CDR2 is FVKESK in the germline V gene. The CDR3 is 16 residues long. The CDR3 sequence is CASSQDYGEPNEKLFF. In DNA form, the CDR3 reads TGTGCCAGCAGCCAAGATTACGGGGAGCCTAATGAAAAACTGTTTTTT.

The chain couples TRBV30 to TRBJ2-7; 9 bases are shared with TRBD2. The CDR3 is 15 amino acids. Germline V gene lookup returns CDR1 GTSNPN and CDR2 SVGIG (reference sequence). The V segment lost 2 bases and the J segment 3 bases; nucleotides outside the gene matches: 8. The CDR3 DNA is TGTGCCTGGAGTTCACCGGGACTAGCTTTCTACGAGCAGTACTTC. This gives the protein CAWSSPGLAFYEQYF.

The genes are TRBV5-1 and TRBJ1-1, with TRBD1 matching 9 bases. The length of the CDR3 is 16 residues. The germline V gene encodes CDR1 SGHRS and CDR2 YFSETQ. The ends lost 0 bases at V and 1 base at J; junction bases unmatched: 4. The CDR3 loop is CASSLGQGERNTEAFF. CDR3 sequence (DNA): TGCGCCAGCAGCTTGGGACAGGGGGAGAGGAACACTGAAGCTTTCTTT.